The clone carrying this TCR beta chain was seen a few times. The treatment: oral pan-JAK inhibitor, 5-10 mg twice daily. RNA extraction and reverse transcription yielded cDNA as sequencing template. Produced via immunoSEQ multiplex PCR; TCRdb's table is partial and in-frame only. The repertoire holds under 200,000 clones, with approximately 60% as singletons. The data belong to a study of CD8+ T cells in alopecia areata. Background on the study: Patients took tofacitinib for 6 to 18 months, followed by 6 drug-free months.

V was clipped by 10 bases and J by 5 bases; unmatched bases: 10. Germline-derived CDR1 and CDR2 are MNHNY and SVGAGI (reference sequence). This CDR3 is 14 amino acids long. The chain uses TRBV6-6 and TRBJ1-2; 10 bases agree with TRBD1. The starting material was CD4+ T cells sorted from blood, obtained at week 24, from a patient treated with tofacitinib. This receptor was obtained from a human donor with alopecia areata. CDR3 in amino acids: CATAAGTGVYGYTF. The CDR3 nucleotides read TGTGCCACCGCAGCCGGGACAGGGGTATATGGCTACACCTTC.